The 11 T cell receptor beta chains given below trace back to one sample, sequenced in a study of technical replicates of blood from a few donors. Measured with immunoSEQ multiplex PCR; TCRdb has only the in-frame clones, and not every one. The repertoire holds almost 70,000 clones, with roughly nine tenths as singletons. Sequences were obtained from PBMCs. Receptors were obtained from a human donor in good health. Some clones in this sample may be carry-over from other donors' samples.

The J gene is TRBJ1-5, the V gene TRBV7-6, with 7 bases that match TRBD1. From germline, CDR1 is SGHVS and CDR2 FNYEAQ. The CDR3 consists of 17 residues. V trimming: 6 bases; J trimming: 4 bases; junction bases outside the gene matches: 15. CDR3 protein: CASRLRDSDPFNQPQHF. The CDR3 DNA follows: TGTGCCAGCAGGCTCCGGGACAGCGATCCTTTTAATCAGCCCCAGCATTTT. Full variable domain (missing parts from reference TRBV7-6 and TRBJ1-5): GAGVSQSPRYKVTKRGQDVALRCDPISGHVSLYWYRQALGQGPEFLTYFNYEAQQDKSGLPNDRFSAERPEGSISTLTIQRTEQRDSAMYRCASRLRDSDPFNQPQHFGDGTRLSIL.

The V gene is TRBV2, the J gene TRBJ1-3; tentatively, D is TRBD1 (5 bases). CDR1 and CDR2 (germline): SNHLY, FYNNEI. The length of the CDR3 is 14 residues. V was trimmed by 4 bases and J by 4 bases, leaving 11 bases between them. The CDR3 loop is CASSVTESGNTIYF. The CDR3 bases are TGTGCCAGCAGTGTGACAGAATCGGGAAACACCATATATTTT.

The chain employs TRBV27 and TRBJ2-7; D not resolved. The CDR3 has 14 residues. V lost 1 base and J 0 bases, leaving 7 bases between the germline ends. The germline V gene has CDR1 MNHEY and CDR2 SMNVEV (reference sequence). CDR3 sequence reads: CASSLWANSYEQYF. The CDR3 DNA follows: TGTGCCAGCAGTTTATGGGCAAACTCCTACGAGCAGTACTTC.

This clone has just a few counts. The chain joins TRBV4-1 to TRBJ2-5, with TRBD2 identical over 8 bases. Losses at the gene ends were 0 bases for V and 2 bases for J; bases not matched to a gene: 2. Germline CDR1 and CDR2: MGHRA and YSYEKL. CDR3 length equals 15 residues. The CDR3 here is CASSQDQRGQETQYF. CDR3 nucleotides: TGCGCCAGCAGCCAAGATCAGCGGGGGCAAGAGACCCAGTACTTC.

V usage is TRBV18 and J usage is TRBJ1-6; no reliable D call. The CDR3 totals 15 residues. V was trimmed by 3 bases and J by 0 bases, leaving 6 bases between them. CDR1 and CDR2 (germline): KGHSH, LQKENI. The CDR3 loop reads CASSPDYSYNSPLHF. The CDR3 nucleotides read TGTGCCAGCTCACCTGACTACTCCTATAATTCACCCCTCCACTTT.

Only one count was recorded for this clone. The chain joins TRBV19 to TRBJ2-2; 7 bases map to TRBD1. The CDR3 has 13 residues. Germline V gene lookup returns CDR1 LNHDA and CDR2 SQIVND (reference sequence). V was clipped by 10 bases and J by 1 base; unmatched bases: 3. This CDR3 reads CATRTGNTGELFF. CDR3 nucleotide sequence: TGTGCCACGCGGACAGGGAACACCGGGGAGCTGTTTTTT.

The chain uses TRBV9 and TRBJ2-3, with a weak D call TRBD2 (7 bases). From germline, CDR1 is SGDLS and CDR2 YYNGEE. The V end lost 6 bases, the J end lost 2 bases, and 16 bases lay between the germline ends. The CDR3 runs to 15 residues. CDR3: CASKGGGIYTDTQYF. The CDR3 nucleotides read TGTGCCAGCAAGGGGGGGGGAATTTACACAGATACGCAGTATTTT.

The chain has TRBV15 and TRBJ1-3; D unclear. The CDR3 consists of 17 residues. V lost 0 bases, J lost 1 base, and 13 bases lay in between. CDR1 and CDR2 from the germline V gene are LNHNV and YYDKDF (reference sequence). The CDR3 loop is CATSRDRGYRSGNTIYF. The DNA of the CDR3 is TGTGCCACCAGCAGAGATCGAGGGTACCGGTCTGGAAACACCATATATTTT.

The J gene is TRBJ1-1, the V gene TRBV19; 9 bases align to TRBD1. The trim removed 5 bases at V and 8 bases at J, leaving 6 bases unmatched. The germline CDR1 and CDR2 sequences are LNHDA and SQIVND (reference sequence). The CDR3 runs to 13 residues. The chain's CDR3 is CASSLQGAREAFF. The DNA for the CDR3 is TGTGCCAGTAGTTTACAGGGGGCGAGGGAAGCTTTCTTT.

In this sample, this clone turned up once. The genes are TRBV5-6 and TRBJ1-3, with 8 bases that match TRBD1. CDR3 length equals 18 residues. Trimming took 4 bases from V and 0 from J; bases not matched to a gene: 12. Per the germline V gene, CDR1 is SGHDT and CDR2 is YYEEEE. The CDR3 sequence: CASSRIDGTGNSGNTIYF. The CDR3 DNA reads as TGTGCCAGCAGCCGCATAGACGGGACAGGAAACTCTGGAAACACCATATATTTT.

The chain is built from TRBV6-4 and TRBJ2-1, with TRBD1 identical over 10 bases. CDR1 and CDR2 from the germline V gene are MRHNA and SNTAGT. This CDR3 comprises 15 residues. The junction had 3 bases not matched to a gene; V was cut back by 5 bases and J by 2 bases. The CDR3 loop is CASSSGQGPYNEQFF. The CDR3 region has the DNA TGTGCCAGCAGTTCGGGACAGGGGCCCTACAATGAGCAGTTCTTC.